This T cell receptor (beta chain) was sequenced during a study of T-cell reconstitution after alpha-beta-depleted transplantation in children. The library targeted TCRbeta and was prepared with unique molecular identifiers. TCRdb called the PCR reads again in MiXCR, with one record for every CDR3 protein. The sample holds just under 550,000 distinct CDR3 sequences; 18% are singletons and the top ten take approximately 3%. The CDR3 covers 14 residues. The V gene's germline CDR1 is SGHAT and CDR2 FQNNGV. Trimming pared 5 bases from V and 2 bases from J, leaving 13 bases between. The V and J genes are TRBV11-2 and TRBJ2-7, with D perhaps TRBD2 (5 bases). The clonotype originates from a human donor who donated a stem cell graft to a child with acute lymphoblastic leukemia. The sample consisted of PBMCs from the stem cell graft donor, taken from the stem cell graft. The CDR3 DNA follows: TGTGCCAGCAGCCTCCTCGGGCGGGCCTACGAGCAGTACTTC. The encoded protein is CASSLLGRAYEQYF.